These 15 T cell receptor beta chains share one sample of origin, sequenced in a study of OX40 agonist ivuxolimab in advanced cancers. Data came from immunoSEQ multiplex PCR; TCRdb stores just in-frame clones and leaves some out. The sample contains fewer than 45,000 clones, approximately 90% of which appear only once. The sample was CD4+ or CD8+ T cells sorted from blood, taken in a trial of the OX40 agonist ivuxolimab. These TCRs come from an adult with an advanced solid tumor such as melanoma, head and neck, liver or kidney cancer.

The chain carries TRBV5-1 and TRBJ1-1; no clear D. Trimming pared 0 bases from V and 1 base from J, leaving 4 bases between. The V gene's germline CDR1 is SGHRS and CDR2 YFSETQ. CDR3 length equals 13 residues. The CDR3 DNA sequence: TGCGCCAGCAGCTTGGACACGAACACTGAAGCTTTCTTT. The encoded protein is CASSLDTNTEAFF. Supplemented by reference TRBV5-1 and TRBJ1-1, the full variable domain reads KAGVTQTPRYLIKTRGQQVTLSCSPISGHRSVSWYQQTPGQGLQFLFEYFSETQRNKGNFPGRFSGRQFSNSRSEMNVSTLELGDSALYLCASSLDTNTEAFFGQGTRLTVV.

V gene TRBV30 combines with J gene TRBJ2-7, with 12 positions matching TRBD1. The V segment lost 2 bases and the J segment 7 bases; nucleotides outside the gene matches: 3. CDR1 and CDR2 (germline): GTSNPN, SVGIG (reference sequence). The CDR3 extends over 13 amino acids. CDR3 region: CAWSRDRGREQYF. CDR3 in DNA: TGTGCCTGGAGTCGGGACAGGGGGCGAGAGCAGTACTTC.

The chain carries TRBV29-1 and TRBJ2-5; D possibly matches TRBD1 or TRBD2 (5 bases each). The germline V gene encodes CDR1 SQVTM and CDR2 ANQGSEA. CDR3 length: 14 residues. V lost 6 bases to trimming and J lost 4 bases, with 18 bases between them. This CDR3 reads CSVAHLARGETQYF. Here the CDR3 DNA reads TGCAGCGTAGCCCATTTAGCGAGGGGAGAGACCCAGTACTTC.

CDR3 protein: CASSFTGGPATDTQYF. The CDR3 bases are TGTGCCAGCAGTTTTACAGGGGGTCCTGCCACAGATACGCAGTATTTT. The chain employs TRBV28 and TRBJ2-3; 8 bases match TRBD1. There are 16 residues in the CDR3. Germline trimming cut 3 bases from V and 2 bases from J; bases unmatched to any gene: 7. Germline CDR1 reads MDHEN; CDR2 reads SYDVKM.

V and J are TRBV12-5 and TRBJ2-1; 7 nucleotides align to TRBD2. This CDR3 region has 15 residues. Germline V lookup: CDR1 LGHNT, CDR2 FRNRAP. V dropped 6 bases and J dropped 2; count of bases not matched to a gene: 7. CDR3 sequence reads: CASGQSGKAYNEQFF. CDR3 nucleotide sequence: TGTGCTAGTGGGCAAAGCGGGAAAGCCTACAATGAGCAGTTCTTC.

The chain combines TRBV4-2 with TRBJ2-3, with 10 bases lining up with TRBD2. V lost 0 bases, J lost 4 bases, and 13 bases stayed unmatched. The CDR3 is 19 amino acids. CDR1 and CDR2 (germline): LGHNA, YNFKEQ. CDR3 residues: CASSQDNGTSEGRPDTQYF. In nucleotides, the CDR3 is TGTGCCAGCAGCCAAGATAACGGGACTAGCGAAGGAAGGCCAGATACGCAGTATTTT.

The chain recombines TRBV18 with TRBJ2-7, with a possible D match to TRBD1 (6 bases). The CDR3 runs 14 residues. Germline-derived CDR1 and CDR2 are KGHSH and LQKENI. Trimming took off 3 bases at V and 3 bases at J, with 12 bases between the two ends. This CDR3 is CASSPVRGGYEQYF. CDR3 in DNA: TGTGCCAGCTCACCGGTCCGAGGGGGCTACGAGCAGTACTTC.

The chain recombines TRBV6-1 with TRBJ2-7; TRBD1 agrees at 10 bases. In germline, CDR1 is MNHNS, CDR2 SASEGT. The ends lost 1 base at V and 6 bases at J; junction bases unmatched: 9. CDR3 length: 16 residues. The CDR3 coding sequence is TGTGCCAGCAGTGAAGTACTGGGACAGGGGACCCGCGAGCAGTACTTC. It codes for CASSEVLGQGTREQYF.

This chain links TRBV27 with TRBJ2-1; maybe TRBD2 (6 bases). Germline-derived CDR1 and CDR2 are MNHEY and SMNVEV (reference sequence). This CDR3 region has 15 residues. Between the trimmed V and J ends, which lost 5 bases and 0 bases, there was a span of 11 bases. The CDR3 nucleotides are TGTGCCAGCAGTCCCCGACTAGGCTCCTACAATGAGCAGTTCTTC. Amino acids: CASSPRLGSYNEQFF.

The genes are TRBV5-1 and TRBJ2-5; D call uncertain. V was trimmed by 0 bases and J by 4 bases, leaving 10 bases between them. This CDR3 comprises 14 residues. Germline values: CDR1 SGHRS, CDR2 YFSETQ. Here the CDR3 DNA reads TGCGCCAGCAGCTTGGGACTGACGGGAGAGACCCAGTACTTC. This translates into CASSLGLTGETQYF.

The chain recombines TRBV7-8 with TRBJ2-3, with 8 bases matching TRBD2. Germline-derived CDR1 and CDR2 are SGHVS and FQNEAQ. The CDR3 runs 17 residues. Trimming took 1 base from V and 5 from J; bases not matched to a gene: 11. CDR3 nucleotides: TGTGCCAGCAGCTTAGGCCTTTTTGCGGGAGGAAAAGATACGCAGTATTTT. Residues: CASSLGLFAGGKDTQYF.

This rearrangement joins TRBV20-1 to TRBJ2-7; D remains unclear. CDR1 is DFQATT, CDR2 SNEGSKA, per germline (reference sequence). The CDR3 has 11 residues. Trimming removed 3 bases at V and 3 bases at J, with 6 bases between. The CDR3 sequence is CSASGHYEQYF. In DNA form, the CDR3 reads TGCAGTGCTAGTGGTCACTACGAGCAGTACTTC.

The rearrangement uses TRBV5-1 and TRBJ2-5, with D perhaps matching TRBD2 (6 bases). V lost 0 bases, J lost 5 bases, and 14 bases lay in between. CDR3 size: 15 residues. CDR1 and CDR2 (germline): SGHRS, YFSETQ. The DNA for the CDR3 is TGCGCCAGCAGCTTGGGGGCGGGAAATGATGAGACCCAGTACTTC. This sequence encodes CASSLGAGNDETQYF.

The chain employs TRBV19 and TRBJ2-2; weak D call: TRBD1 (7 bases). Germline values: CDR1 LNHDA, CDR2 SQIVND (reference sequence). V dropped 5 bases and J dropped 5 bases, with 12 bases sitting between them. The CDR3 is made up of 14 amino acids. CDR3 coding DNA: TGTGCCAGTAGTGGGCCAGGGGGGACCGGGGAGCTGTTTTTT. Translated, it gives CASSGPGGTGELFF.

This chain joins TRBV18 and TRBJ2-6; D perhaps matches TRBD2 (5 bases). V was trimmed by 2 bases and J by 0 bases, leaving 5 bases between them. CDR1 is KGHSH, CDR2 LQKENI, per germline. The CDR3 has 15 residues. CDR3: CASSPTSSGANVLTF. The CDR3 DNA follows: TGTGCCAGCTCACCAACTAGCTCTGGGGCCAACGTCCTGACTTTC.